These T cell receptor beta chains were read from a single sample in a study of human T cells and chemical hapten exposure. MiXCR, applied by TCRdb to the RACE reads, yields one record per CDR3 protein. This sample carries some 110,000 distinct CDR3 sequences, 30% to 35% of them seen once, and the ten largest clones take around 2.7%. Sequencing was performed on whole blood, taken in connection with sensitization to the hapten diphenylcyclopropenone (DPC). These receptors originate from a man between 35 and 55 years old with alopecia areata. Some clones in this sample may be carry-over from other donors' samples. CDR3s include the opening cysteine and the closing phenylalanine or tryptophan. A D gene is named only where the DNA matches it firmly. Size tells how often a clone was seen (once, few, many) or the class of an expanded clone, and some rows leave it out.

d_call	j_call	v_call	clone_size	cdr3_aa	cdr3_nt
NA	TRBJ2-3	TRBV11-2	NA	CASRGGTDTQYF	TGTGCCAGCCGGGGTGGGACAGATACGCAGTATTTT
TRBD1	TRBJ2-1	TRBV7-8	NA	CASSLRSSLGQGSHNEQFF	TGTGCCAGCAGCCTACGATCCTCTCTGGGACAGGGATCCCACAATGAGCAGTTCTTC
NA	TRBJ2-2	TRBV7-2	few	CASSLAGVAGELFF	TGTGCCAGCAGCTTAGCGGGGGTCGCCGGGGAGCTGTTTTTT
NA	TRBJ1-6	TRBV6-2/TRBV6-3	NA	CASSYSSLRSSYNSPLHF	TGTGCCAGCAGTTACTCGTCTCTTCGGAGCTCCTATAATTCACCCCTCCACTTT
TRBD2	TRBJ2-1	TRBV7-9	few	CASIQSLASGRNEQFF	TGTGCCAGCATCCAATCCCTGGCTAGCGGGAGGAATGAGCAGTTCTTC
TRBD2	TRBJ2-3	TRBV20-1	NA	CSARRGGLLTDTQYF	TGCAGTGCTAGACGGGGGGGACTTCTCACAGATACGCAGTATTTT
TRBD1	TRBJ2-1	TRBV4-1	many	CASSLGQGAVEQFF	TGCGCCAGCAGCCTTGGACAGGGGGCAGTTGAGCAGTTCTTC
TRBD1	TRBJ2-2	TRBV14	NA	CASSQASGTAVTGELFF	TGTGCCAGCAGCCAAGCCTCCGGGACAGCGGTCACCGGGGAGCTGTTTTTT
TRBD1	TRBJ1-3	TRBV5-1	NA	CASSFPGQGSGNTIYF	TGCGCCAGCAGCTTCCCGGGACAGGGTAGTGGAAACACCATATATTTT
TRBD1	TRBJ1-1	TRBV7-9	few	CASSPSAGTGRIKNTEAFF	TGTGCCAGCAGCCCTTCCGCGGGGACAGGGCGAATTAAGAACACTGAAGCTTTCTTT
NA	TRBJ2-3	TRBV7-2	NA	CASSLMGLTDTQYF	TGTGCCAGCAGCTTAATGGGACTCACAGATACGCAGTATTTT
TRBD2	TRBJ2-5	TRBV29-1	NA	CSVGQSRTSGRSETQYF	TGCAGCGTTGGACAGAGTCGGACTAGCGGGAGAAGTGAGACCCAGTACTTC
NA	TRBJ1-6	TRBV27	NA	CASTRTEGPNSPLHF	TGTGCCAGCACCCGAACTGAGGGGCCCAATTCACCCCTCCACTTT
NA	TRBJ2-5	TRBV7-3	few	CASSLDLETQYF	TGTGCCAGCAGCTTAGATCTTGAGACCCAGTACTTC
TRBD2	TRBJ2-1	TRBV10-3	few	CAISPGLGHNEQFF	TGTGCCATCAGCCCGGGACTAGGGCACAATGAGCAGTTCTTC
NA	TRBJ1-5	TRBV2	few	CASSPGRQSNQPQHF	TGTGCCAGCAGTCCCGGTCGACAGTCCAATCAGCCCCAGCATTTT
NA	TRBJ1-2	TRBV7-9	NA	CASSPTGNYGYTF	TGTGCCAGCAGCCCGACAGGCAACTATGGCTACACCTTC
TRBD1	TRBJ1-5	TRBV7-6	NA	CASSFDRGQPQHF	TGTGCCAGCAGCTTTGACAGGGGTCAGCCCCAGCATTTT
TRBD1	TRBJ1-4	TRBV4-3	NA	CASSQDGAGGTNEKLFF	TGTGCCAGCAGCCAAGACGGGGCAGGGGGCACTAATGAAAAACTGTTTTTT
NA	TRBJ2-3	TRBV9	few	CASTGTDVPDTQYF	TGTGCCAGCACCGGGACTGACGTGCCGGATACGCAGTATTTT
NA	TRBJ1-1	TRBV18	NA	CASSPGSPGLNTEAFF	TGTGCCAGCTCACCTGGGTCCCCAGGGCTGAACACTGAAGCTTTCTTT
TRBD1	TRBJ2-4	TRBV12-3/TRBV12-4	NA	CASSLGPGTGGKNIQYF	TGTGCCAGCAGTTTAGGACCCGGGACAGGGGGCAAAAACATTCAGTACTTC
TRBD1	TRBJ2-6	TRBV28	NA	CASRDRSGANVLTF	TGTGCCAGCAGGGACAGGTCTGGGGCCAACGTCCTGACTTTC
TRBD2	TRBJ2-5	TRBV7-2	NA	CASSPTSGTQETQYF	TGTGCCAGCAGCCCCACTAGCGGGACGCAAGAGACCCAGTACTTC
NA	TRBJ1-1	TRBV10-3	NA	CATRILGGGETEAFF	TGTGCCACGCGGATTCTCGGGGGAGGGGAAACTGAAGCTTTCTTT
TRBD2	TRBJ2-3	TRBV28	few	CASSSTWGLAGEVGDTQYF	TGTGCCAGCAGCTCAACCTGGGGTTTGGCGGGAGAGGTTGGAGATACGCAGTATTTT
TRBD2	TRBJ2-3	TRBV13	few	CASSPDSGSYEDTQYF	TGTGCCAGCAGCCCGGATAGCGGGAGCTACGAAGATACGCAGTATTTT
TRBD1	TRBJ1-5	TRBV6-2/TRBV6-3	many	CASKEGDRAAQPQHF	TGTGCCAGCAAGGAGGGAGACAGGGCGGCTCAGCCCCAGCATTTT
NA	TRBJ2-3	TRBV27	NA	CASSFSGVATDTQYF	TGTGCCAGCAGTTTTAGCGGAGTAGCTACAGATACGCAGTATTTT
NA	TRBJ1-6	TRBV5-6	few	CASTKSSYNSPLHF	TGTGCCAGCACGAAAAGCTCCTATAATTCACCCCTCCACTTT
TRBD1	TRBJ1-2	TRBV7-9	few	CASSLGQGSYGYTF	TGTGCCAGCAGCTTAGGACAGGGGAGCTATGGCTACACCTTC
TRBD2	TRBJ2-3	TRBV10-3	few	CAISELGLAGADTQYF	TGTGCCATCAGTGAGTTAGGACTAGCGGGAGCAGATACGCAGTATTTT
TRBD1	TRBJ1-4	TRBV29-1	NA	CSVEARGQGAEKLFF	TGCAGCGTTGAAGCGAGGGGACAGGGGGCGGAAAAACTGTTTTTT
NA	TRBJ2-3	TRBV21-1	NA	CASSKGRCFRDTQYF	TGTGCCAGCAGCAAGGGGAGATGTTTCAGAGATACGCAGTATTTT
NA	TRBJ2-3	TRBV20-1	few	CSASPAQPTDTQYF	TGCAGTGCTAGTCCAGCGCAACCCACAGATACGCAGTATTTT
NA	TRBJ2-7	TRBV10-3	NA	CAISDRGRHEQYF	TGTGCCATCAGTGATAGGGGCCGGCACGAGCAGTACTTC
NA	TRBJ1-3	TRBV10-3	NA	CAISESAGAGNTIYF	TGTGCCATCAGTGAGTCGGCAGGGGCTGGAAACACCATATATTTT
NA	TRBJ2-4	TRBV29-1	few	CSVGEPTLAKNIQYF	TGCAGCGTTGGGGAACCAACATTAGCCAAAAACATTCAGTACTTC
TRBD2	TRBJ2-7	TRBV27	NA	CASSSISTSGRGEQYF	TGTGCCAGCAGTTCGATCTCGACTAGCGGGAGAGGAGAGCAGTACTTC
TRBD2	TRBJ2-1	TRBV19	NA	CASSTGVWRETINEQFF	TGTGCCAGTAGTACGGGGGTGTGGCGGGAGACAATCAATGAGCAGTTCTTC
NA	TRBJ1-2	TRBV5-1	few	CASSPDSNYGYTF	TGCGCCAGCAGCCCAGACAGTAACTATGGCTACACCTTC
NA	TRBJ2-5	TRBV7-9	NA	CASSAEMGLRYF	TGTGCCAGCAGTGCTGAAATGGGACTCCGGTACTTC
NA	TRBJ2-3	TRBV5-1	NA	CASNDVGTDTQYF	TGCGCCAGCAATGATGTCGGAACAGATACGCAGTATTTT
NA	TRBJ2-3	TRBV29-1	few	CSVDRGGGDTQYF	TGCAGCGTTGACAGGGGCGGTGGAGATACGCAGTATTTT
NA	TRBJ1-2	TRBV4-3	NA	CASSQDRGIDGYTF	TGCGCCAGCAGCCAAGATCGGGGGATCGATGGCTACACCTTC
NA	TRBJ2-5	TRBV2	few	CASSKQGGETQYF	TGTGCCAGCAGTAAACAGGGAGGAGAGACCCAGTACTTC
TRBD1	TRBJ1-4	TRBV5-1	few	CASSSGQDNEKLFF	TGCGCCAGCAGCTCGGGACAGGATAATGAAAAACTGTTTTTT
TRBD1	TRBJ1-1	TRBV6-6	NA	CASSYRQGAEAFF	TGTGCCAGCAGTTACAGACAGGGGGCTGAAGCTTTCTTT
NA	TRBJ2-3	TRBV29-1	NA	CSVEPLQSTDTQYF	TGCAGCGTTGAGCCTCTCCAAAGCACAGATACGCAGTATTTT